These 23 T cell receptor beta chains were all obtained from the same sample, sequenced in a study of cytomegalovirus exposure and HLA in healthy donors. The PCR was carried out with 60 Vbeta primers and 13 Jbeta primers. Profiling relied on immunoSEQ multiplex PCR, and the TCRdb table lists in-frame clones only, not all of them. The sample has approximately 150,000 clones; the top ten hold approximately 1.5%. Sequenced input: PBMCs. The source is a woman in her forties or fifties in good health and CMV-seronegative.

The CDR3 spells CASSSPKGGKNTDTQYF. The CDR3 DNA sequence: TGTGCCAGCAGCTCCCCTAAGGGGGGGAAGAACACAGATACGCAGTATTTT. The chain employs TRBV7-9 and TRBJ2-3; the D gene is possibly TRBD2 (7 bases). The CDR3 has 17 amino acids. Germline CDR1 is SEHNR and CDR2 is FQNEAQ (reference sequence). V lost 4 bases, J lost 2 bases, and 19 bases lay in between.

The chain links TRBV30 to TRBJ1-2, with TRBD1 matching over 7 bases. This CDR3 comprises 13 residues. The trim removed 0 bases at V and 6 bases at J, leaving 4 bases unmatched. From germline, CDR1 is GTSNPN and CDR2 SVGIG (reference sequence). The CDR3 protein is CAWSVLTGNGYTF. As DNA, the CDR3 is TGTGCCTGGAGTGTCTTGACAGGGAATGGCTACACCTTC.

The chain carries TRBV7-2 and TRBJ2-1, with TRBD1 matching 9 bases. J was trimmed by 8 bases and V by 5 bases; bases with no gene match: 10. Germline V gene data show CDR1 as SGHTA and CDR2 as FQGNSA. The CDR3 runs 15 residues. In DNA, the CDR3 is TGTGCCAGCAGCCGGTCGGGACAGGGAACGGATGAGCAGTTCTTC. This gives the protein CASSRSGQGTDEQFF.

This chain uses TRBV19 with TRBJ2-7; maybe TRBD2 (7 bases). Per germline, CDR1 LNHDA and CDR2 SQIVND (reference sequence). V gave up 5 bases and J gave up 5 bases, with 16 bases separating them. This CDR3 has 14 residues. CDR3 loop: CASSPLGGGNEQYF. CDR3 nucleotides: TGTGCCAGTAGTCCCTTGGGAGGGGGGAACGAGCAGTACTTC. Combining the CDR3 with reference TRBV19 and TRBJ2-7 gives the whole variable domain DGGITQSPKYLFRKEGQNVTLSCEQNLNHDAMYWYRQDPGQGLRLIYYSQIVNDFQKGDIAEGYSVSREKKESFPLTVTSAQKNPTAFYLCASSPLGGGNEQYFGPGTRLTVT.

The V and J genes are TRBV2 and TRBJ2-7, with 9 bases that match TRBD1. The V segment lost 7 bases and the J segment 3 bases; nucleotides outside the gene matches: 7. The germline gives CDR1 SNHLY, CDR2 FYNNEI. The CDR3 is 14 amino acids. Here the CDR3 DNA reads TGTGCCAGCACTAAGGGACAGGGCAGCTACGAGCAGTACTTC. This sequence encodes CASTKGQGSYEQYF. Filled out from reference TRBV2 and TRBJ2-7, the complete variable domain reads EPEVTQTPSHQVTQMGQEVILRCVPISNHLYFYWYRQILGQKVEFLVSFYNNEISEKSEIFDDQFSVERPDGSNFTLKIRSTKLEDSAMYFCASTKGQGSYEQYFGPGTRLTVT.

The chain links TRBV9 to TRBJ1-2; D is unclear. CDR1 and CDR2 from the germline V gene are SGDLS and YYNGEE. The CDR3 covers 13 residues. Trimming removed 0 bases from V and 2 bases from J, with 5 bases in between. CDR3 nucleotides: TGTGCCAGCAGCGTAGAACAGAACTATGGCTACACCTTC. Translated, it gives CASSVEQNYGYTF.

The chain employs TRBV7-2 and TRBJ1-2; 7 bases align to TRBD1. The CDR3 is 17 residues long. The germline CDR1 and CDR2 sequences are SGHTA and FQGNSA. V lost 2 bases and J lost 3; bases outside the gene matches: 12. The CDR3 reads CASSLSLAGGLDYGYTF. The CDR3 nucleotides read TGTGCCAGCAGCTTATCATTGGCAGGGGGTTTAGACTATGGCTACACCTTC.

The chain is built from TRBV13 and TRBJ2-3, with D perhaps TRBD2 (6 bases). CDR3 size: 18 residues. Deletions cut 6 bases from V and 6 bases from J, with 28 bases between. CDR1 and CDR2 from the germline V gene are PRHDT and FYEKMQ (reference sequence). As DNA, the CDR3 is TGTGCCAGCAGTTTAACAGCGGATGGAGGGATGGGGAGGGATACGCAGTATTTT. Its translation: CASSLTADGGMGRDTQYF.

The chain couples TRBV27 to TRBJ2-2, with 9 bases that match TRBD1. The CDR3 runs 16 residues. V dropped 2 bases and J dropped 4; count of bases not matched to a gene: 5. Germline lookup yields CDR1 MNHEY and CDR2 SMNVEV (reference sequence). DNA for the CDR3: TGTGCCAGCAGTTTAGGGACAGGGTACGGCACCGGGGAGCTGTTTTTT. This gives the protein CASSLGTGYGTGELFF.

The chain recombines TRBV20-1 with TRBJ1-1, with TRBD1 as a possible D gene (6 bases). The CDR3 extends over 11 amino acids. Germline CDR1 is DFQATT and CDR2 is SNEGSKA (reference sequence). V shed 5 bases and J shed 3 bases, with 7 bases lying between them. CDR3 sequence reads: CSARQDTEAFF. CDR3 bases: TGCAGTGCTCGACAGGACACTGAAGCTTTCTTT.

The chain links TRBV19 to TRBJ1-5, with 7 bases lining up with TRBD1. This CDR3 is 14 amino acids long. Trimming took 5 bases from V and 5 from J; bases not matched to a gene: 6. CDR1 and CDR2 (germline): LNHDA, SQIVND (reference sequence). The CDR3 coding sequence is TGTGCCAGTAGTCTAACCAGGGGGGATCAGCCCCAGCATTTT. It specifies CASSLTRGDQPQHF.

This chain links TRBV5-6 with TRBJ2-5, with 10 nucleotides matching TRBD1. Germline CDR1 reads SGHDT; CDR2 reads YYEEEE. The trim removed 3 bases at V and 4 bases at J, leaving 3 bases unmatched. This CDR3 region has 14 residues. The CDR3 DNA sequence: TGTGCCAGCAGCTCTGGACAGGGGGGAGAGACCCAGTACTTC. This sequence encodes CASSSGQGGETQYF.

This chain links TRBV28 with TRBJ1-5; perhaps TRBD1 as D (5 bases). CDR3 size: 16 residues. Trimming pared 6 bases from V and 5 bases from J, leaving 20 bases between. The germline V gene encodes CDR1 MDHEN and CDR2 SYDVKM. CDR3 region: CASRDASGQGYQPQHF. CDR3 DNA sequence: TGTGCCAGCAGAGACGCCTCCGGGCAGGGATATCAGCCCCAGCATTTT.

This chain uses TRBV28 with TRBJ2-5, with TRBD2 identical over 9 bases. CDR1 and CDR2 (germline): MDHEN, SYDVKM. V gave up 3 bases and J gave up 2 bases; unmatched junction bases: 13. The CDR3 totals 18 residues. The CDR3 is CASSLGAGGQKWQETQYF. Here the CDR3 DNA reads TGTGCCAGCAGTTTGGGCGCGGGGGGGCAAAAGTGGCAAGAGACCCAGTACTTC.

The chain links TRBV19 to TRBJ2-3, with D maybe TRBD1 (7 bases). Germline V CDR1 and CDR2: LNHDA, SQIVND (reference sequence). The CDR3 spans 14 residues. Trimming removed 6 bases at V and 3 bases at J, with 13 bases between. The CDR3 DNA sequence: TGTGCCAGTAGCCAGGGGGGATGGACAGATACGCAGTATTTT. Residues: CASSQGGWTDTQYF.

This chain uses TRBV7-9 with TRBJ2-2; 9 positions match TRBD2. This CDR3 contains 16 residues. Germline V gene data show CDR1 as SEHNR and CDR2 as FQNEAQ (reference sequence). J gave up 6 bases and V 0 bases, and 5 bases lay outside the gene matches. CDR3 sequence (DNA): TGTGCCAGCAGCTTAGCAGGACTAGCGCGGGCCGGGGAGCTGTTTTTT. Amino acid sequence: CASSLAGLARAGELFF.

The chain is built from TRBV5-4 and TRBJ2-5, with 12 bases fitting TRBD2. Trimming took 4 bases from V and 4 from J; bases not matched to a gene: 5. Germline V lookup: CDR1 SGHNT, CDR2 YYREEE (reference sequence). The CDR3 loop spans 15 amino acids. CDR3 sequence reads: CASSRLAGEGETQYF. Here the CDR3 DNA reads TGTGCCAGCAGCCGACTAGCGGGAGAGGGAGAGACCCAGTACTTC.

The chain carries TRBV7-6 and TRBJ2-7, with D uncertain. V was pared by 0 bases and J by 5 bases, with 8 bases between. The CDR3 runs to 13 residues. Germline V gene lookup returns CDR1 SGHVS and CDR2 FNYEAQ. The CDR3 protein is CASSLANQDEQYF. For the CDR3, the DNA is TGTGCCAGCAGCTTAGCAAACCAGGACGAGCAGTACTTC. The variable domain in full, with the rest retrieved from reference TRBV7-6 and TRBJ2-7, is GAGVSQSPRYKVTKRGQDVALRCDPISGHVSLYWYRQALGQGPEFLTYFNYEAQQDKSGLPNDRFSAERPEGSISTLTIQRTEQRDSAMYRCASSLANQDEQYFGPGTRLTVT.

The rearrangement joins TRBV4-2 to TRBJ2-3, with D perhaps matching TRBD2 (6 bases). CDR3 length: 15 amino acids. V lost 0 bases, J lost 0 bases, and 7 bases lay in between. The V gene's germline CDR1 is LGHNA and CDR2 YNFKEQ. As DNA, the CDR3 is TGTGCCAGCAGCCAAGAGGCGGGGAGCACAGATACGCAGTATTTT. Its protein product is CASSQEAGSTDTQYF.

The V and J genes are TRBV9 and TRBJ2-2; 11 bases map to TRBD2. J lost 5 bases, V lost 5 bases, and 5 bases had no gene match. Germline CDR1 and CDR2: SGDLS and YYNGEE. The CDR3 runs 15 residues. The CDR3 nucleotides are TGTGCCAGCAGTGGAGGGACTAGCGGAACCGGGGAGCTGTTTTTT. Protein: CASSGGTSGTGELFF.

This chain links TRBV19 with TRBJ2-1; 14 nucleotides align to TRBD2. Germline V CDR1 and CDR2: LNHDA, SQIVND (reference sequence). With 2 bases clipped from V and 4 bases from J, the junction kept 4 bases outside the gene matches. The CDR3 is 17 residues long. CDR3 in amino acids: CASSIRGTSGGYNEQFF. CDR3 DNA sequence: TGTGCCAGTAGTATAAGGGGGACTAGCGGGGGTTACAATGAGCAGTTCTTC.

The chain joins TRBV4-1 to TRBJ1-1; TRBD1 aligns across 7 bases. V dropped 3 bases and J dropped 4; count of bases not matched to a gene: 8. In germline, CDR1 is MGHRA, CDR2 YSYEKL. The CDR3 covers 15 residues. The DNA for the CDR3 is TGCGCCAGCAGCCACCAAAACTCAGGGGGCACTGAAGCTTTCTTT. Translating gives CASSHQNSGGTEAFF.

CDR3 region: CASSWTLLGNQPQHF. As DNA, the CDR3 is TGTGCCAGCAGTTGGACTCTCTTAGGGAATCAGCCCCAGCATTTT. The rearrangement links TRBV28 to TRBJ1-5, with no clear D. CDR3 length: 15 amino acids. The V end lost 4 bases, the J end lost 4 bases, and 14 bases lay between the germline ends. In germline, CDR1 is MDHEN, CDR2 SYDVKM.